The 9 T cell receptor beta chains listed next were all sequenced from one sample in a study of tissue T cells after allogeneic stem cell transplantation. The table came from immunoSEQ multiplex PCR; TCRdb's copy has only in-frame clones and leaves some out. The sample contains over 40,000 clones, about 73% of which appear only once. Sequencing was performed on sorted cells pooled from one or two spleens. The receptor set was obtained from a pool of C57BL/6 mice in good health.

Remarks on this clone: These gene names are mouse names. The CDR3 is cut off 1 residue early in the read; its end comes from the germline J gene. This rearrangement joins TRBV19 to TRBJ1-3; tentative D call: TRBD1 (5 bases). The CDR3 is made up of 15 amino acids. Germline V gives CDR1 FNHDT, CDR2 SITEND (reference sequence). The ends were cut back, 0 bases at V and 0 bases at J, with 7 bases in the middle. CDR3 DNA, as far as it was read: TGTGCCAGCAGTATAGGGACACATTCTGGAAATACGCTCTAT. It encodes CASSIGTHSGNTLY. The CDR3 reads in full as CASSIGTHSGNTLYF. The full variable domain, rest sourced from reference TRBV19 and TRBJ1-3, is GGIITQTPKFLIGQEGQKLTLKCQQNFNHDTMYWYRQDSGKGLRLIYYSITENDLQKGDLSEGYDASREKKSSFSLTVTSAQKNEMAVFLCASSIGTHSGNTLYFGEGSRLIVV.

Regarding this clone: Each gene name is a mouse one. The CDR3 is cut off 1 residue early in the read; its end comes from the germline J gene. The chain recombines TRBV19 with TRBJ1-4; tentatively, D is TRBD1 (5 bases). The CDR3 is 14 amino acids. Between the trimmed V and J ends, which lost 5 bases and 1 base, there was a span of 9 bases. Germline CDR1 and CDR2: FNHDT and SITEND (reference sequence). The CDR3 sequence is CASSGQTSNERLFF. The covered CDR3 bases are TGTGCCAGCAGCGGACAAACTTCCAACGAAAGATTATTT.

Comments on this clone: Genes and germline come from the mouse. Read sequence stops 1 residue before the CDR3 end, and the germline J gene provides the missing end. The same CDR3 also results from other DNA sequences found in this sample. This chain joins TRBV14 and TRBJ2-4, with 12 bases that match TRBD2. V trimming: 2 bases; J trimming: 0 bases; junction bases outside the gene matches: 1. Germline CDR1 SGHDT, CDR2 FRDEAV. The CDR3 totals 16 residues. The CDR3 bases that were read are TGTGCCAGCAGTTTGGGACTGGGGGGTAGTCAAAACACCTTGTAC. Amino acids: CASSLGLGGSQNTLY. From start to end, the CDR3 is CASSLGLGGSQNTLYF.

On this clone itself: Each gene name is a mouse one. The part of the CDR3 DNA that was read is TGTGGTGCTAGAGGGGGAAACCAAGACACCCAGTAC. This translates into CGARGGNQDTQY. In full, the CDR3 is CGARGGNQDTQYF. The V call is TRBV20, the J call TRBJ2-5, with D possibly TRBD1 on 6 matching bases. The read is 1 residue too short to cover the CDR3 end, so that end is filled in from the germline J gene. V lost 3 bases to trimming and J lost 0 bases, with 7 bases between them. There are 13 residues in the CDR3. Germline V gene lookup returns CDR1 GFQATS and CDR2 STVNSAI.

As to this clone: Mouse germline and gene names are used. The CDR3 loop reads CTCSGRDINTLYF. CDR3 DNA (partial): TGCACCTGCAGTGGCCGGGACATAAACACCTTGTAC. This chain connects TRBV1 to TRBJ2-4; tentatively, D is TRBD1 (6 bases). The CDR3 end is not reached by the read, which stops 1 residue before it; the germline J gene fills it in. The V gene lost 4 bases and the J gene lost 5 bases, with 10 bases spanning the gap. The CDR3 sequence is 13 residues long. Germline assignment: CDR1 NSQYPW and CDR2 LRSPGD (reference sequence). Filled out from reference TRBV1 and TRBJ2-4, the complete variable domain reads VTLLEQNPRWRLVPRGQAVNLRCILKNSQYPWMSWYQQDLQKQLQWLFTLRSPGDKEVKSLPGADYLATRVTDTELRLQVANMSQGRTLYCTCSGRDINTLYFGAGTRLSVL.

With regard to this clone: Gene names are the mouse ones. The CDR3 end lies 1 residue beyond the end of the read and is filled in from the germline J gene. V is TRBV16 and J is TRBJ1-1; 11 bases are shared with TRBD1. With V trimmed by 5 bases and J by 4 bases, 0 bases remained unmatched. Per germline, CDR1 SGHSA and CDR2 FRNQAP. CDR3 length: 13 residues. The CDR3 loop reads CASSGTGGTEVFF. Partial CDR3 DNA: TGTGCAAGCAGCGGGACAGGGGGCACAGAAGTCTTC.

This clone has only a few counts. Germline and genes: mouse. The CDR3 end falls 1 residue outside the read, so it is completed with the germline J gene. V is TRBV19 and J is TRBJ2-2; weak D call: TRBD2 (6 bases). The germline V gene encodes CDR1 FNHDT and CDR2 SITEND (reference sequence). This CDR3 spans 16 amino acids. The V end lost 5 bases, the J end lost 4 bases, and 18 bases lay between the germline ends. This CDR3 is CASRTLRVGGTGQLYF. Incomplete CDR3 DNA: TGTGCCAGCAGGACCCTCAGGGTTGGGGGCACCGGGCAGCTCTAC.

About this clone: Each gene name is a mouse one. The sequenced fragment ends 1 residue before the CDR3 boundary, so the rest is inferred from the germline J gene. V gene TRBV5 combines with J gene TRBJ2-7, with 8 bases matching TRBD2. V lost 0 bases and J lost 2; bases outside the gene matches: 6. The CDR3 is made up of 16 amino acids. Germline V gives CDR1 LGHNA, CDR2 YNLKQL (reference sequence). CDR3 region: CASSQDLGGGTYEQYF. The DNA read from the CDR3 is TGTGCCAGCAGCCAAGATCTTGGGGGGGGAACCTATGAACAGTAC.

This clone was observed a few times. Gene names and germline refer to mouse. The read comes to an end 1 residue before the CDR3 does, leaving the germline J gene to fill in the end. This chain joins TRBV1 and TRBJ1-5, with TRBD1 identical over 8 bases. Germline-derived CDR1 and CDR2 are NSQYPW and LRSPGD (reference sequence). The CDR3 has 15 residues. The junction had 7 bases not matched to a gene; V was cut back by 3 bases and J by 6 bases. CDR3 sequence reads: CTCSARTGSVQAPLF. The CDR3 DNA, read in part, is TGCACCTGCAGTGCCCGGACAGGGAGTGTCCAGGCTCCGCTT.